These 3 T cell receptor beta chains were sequenced from one sample in a study of cytomegalovirus exposure and HLA in healthy donors. The PCR was carried out with 60 Vbeta primers and 13 Jbeta primers. Generated by immunoSEQ multiplex PCR, the TCRdb table keeps only in-frame clones and is missing some. This repertoire shows 160,000 or so clones, approximately 70% found once; its top ten account for 2% to 3%. What was sequenced was PBMCs. The receptors were sampled from a human donor in good health.

This clone was observed a handful of times. DNA of the CDR3: TGCGCCAGCAGCCAAGATTTCCCCCTGAGGTATGGCTACACCTTC. Its protein product is CASSQDFPLRYGYTF. The chain links TRBV4-1 to TRBJ1-2; no clear D gene. The CDR3 extends over 15 amino acids. CDR1 is MGHRA, CDR2 YSYEKL, per germline. V was pared by 0 bases and J by 5 bases, with 13 bases between.

The rearrangement links TRBV19 to TRBJ2-2; 8 nucleotides match TRBD1. V shed 7 bases, J shed 6 bases, and the junction held 10 bases outside the gene matches. CDR3 size: 15 residues. Germline CDR1 LNHDA, CDR2 SQIVND (reference sequence). The CDR3 loop reads CASKVWQGAAGELFF. CDR3 sequence (DNA): TGTGCCAGTAAGGTCTGGCAGGGGGCCGCCGGGGAGCTGTTTTTT. The complete variable domain, with remaining parts taken from reference TRBV19 and TRBJ2-2, reads DGGITQSPKYLFRKEGQNVTLSCEQNLNHDAMYWYRQDPGQGLRLIYYSQIVNDFQKGDIAEGYSVSREKKESFPLTVTSAQKNPTAFYLCASKVWQGAAGELFFGEGSRLTVL.

The chain has TRBV10-3 and TRBJ2-1; the D is unclear. V dropped 3 bases and J dropped 8 bases, with 5 bases sitting between them. Germline V gene data show CDR1 as ENHRY and CDR2 as SYGVKD. The CDR3 loop spans 11 amino acids. CDR3 sequence (DNA): TGTGCCATCAGTGACCGAGATGAGCAGTTCTTC. It codes for CAISDRDEQFF.